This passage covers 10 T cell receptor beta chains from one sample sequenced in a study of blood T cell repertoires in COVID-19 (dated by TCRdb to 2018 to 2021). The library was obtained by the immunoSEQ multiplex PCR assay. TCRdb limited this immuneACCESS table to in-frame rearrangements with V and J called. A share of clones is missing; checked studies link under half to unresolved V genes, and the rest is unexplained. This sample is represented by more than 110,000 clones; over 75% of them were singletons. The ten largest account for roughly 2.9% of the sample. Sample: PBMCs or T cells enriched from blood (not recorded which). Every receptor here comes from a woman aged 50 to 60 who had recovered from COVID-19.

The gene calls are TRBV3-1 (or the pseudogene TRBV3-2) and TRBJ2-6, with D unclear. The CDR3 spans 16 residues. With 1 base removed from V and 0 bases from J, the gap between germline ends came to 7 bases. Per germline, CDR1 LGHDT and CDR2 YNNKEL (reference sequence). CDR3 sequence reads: CASSQVRTSGANVLTF. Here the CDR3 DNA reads TGTGCCAGCAGCCAAGTTAGAACCTCTGGGGCCAACGTCCTGACTTTC.

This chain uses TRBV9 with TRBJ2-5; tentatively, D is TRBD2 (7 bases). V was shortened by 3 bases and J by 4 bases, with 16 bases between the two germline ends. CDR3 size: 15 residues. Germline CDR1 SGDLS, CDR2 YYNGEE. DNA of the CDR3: TGTGCCAGCAGCGCGGGGGGCTCGGTGGGAGAGACCCAGTACTTC. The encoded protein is CASSAGGSVGETQYF.

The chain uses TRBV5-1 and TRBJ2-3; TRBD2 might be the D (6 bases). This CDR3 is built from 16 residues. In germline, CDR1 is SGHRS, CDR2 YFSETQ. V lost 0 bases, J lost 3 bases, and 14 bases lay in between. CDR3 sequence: CASSLVPGEGTDTQYF. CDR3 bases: TGCGCCAGCAGCTTGGTGCCGGGAGAAGGGACAGATACGCAGTATTTT.

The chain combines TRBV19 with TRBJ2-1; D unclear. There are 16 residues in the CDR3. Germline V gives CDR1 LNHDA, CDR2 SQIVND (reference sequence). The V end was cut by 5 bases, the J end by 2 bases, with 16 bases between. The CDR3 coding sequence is TGTGCCAGTAGTTCTCTGAGTCGCGCGGCCTACAATGAGCAGTTCTTC. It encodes CASSSLSRAAYNEQFF.

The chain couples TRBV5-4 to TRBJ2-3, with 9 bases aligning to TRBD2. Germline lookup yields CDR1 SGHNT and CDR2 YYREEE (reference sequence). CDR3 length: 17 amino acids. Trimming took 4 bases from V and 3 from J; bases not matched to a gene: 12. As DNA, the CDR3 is TGTGCCAGCAGCCCCGAGCCCCCTGCGGGGGGGACAGATACGCAGTATTTT. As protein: CASSPEPPAGGTDTQYF.

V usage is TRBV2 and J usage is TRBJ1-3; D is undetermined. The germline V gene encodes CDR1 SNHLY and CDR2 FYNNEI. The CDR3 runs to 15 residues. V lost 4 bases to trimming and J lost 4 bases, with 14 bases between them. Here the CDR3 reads CASSGGSGRGNTIYF. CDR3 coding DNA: TGTGCCAGCAGTGGGGGATCCGGGAGGGGAAACACCATATATTTT. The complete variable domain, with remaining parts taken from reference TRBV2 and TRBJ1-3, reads EPEVTQTPSHQVTQMGQEVILRCVPISNHLYFYWYRQILGQKVEFLVSFYNNEISEKSEIFDDQFSVERPDGSNFTLKIRSTKLEDSAMYFCASSGGSGRGNTIYFGEGSWLTVV.

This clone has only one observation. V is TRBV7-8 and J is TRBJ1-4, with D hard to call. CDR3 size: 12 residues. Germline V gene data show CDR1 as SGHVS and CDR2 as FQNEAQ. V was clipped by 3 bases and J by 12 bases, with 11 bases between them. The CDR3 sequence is CASSFRDTELFF. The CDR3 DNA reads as TGTGCCAGCAGCTTCCGGGATACGGAACTGTTTTTT.

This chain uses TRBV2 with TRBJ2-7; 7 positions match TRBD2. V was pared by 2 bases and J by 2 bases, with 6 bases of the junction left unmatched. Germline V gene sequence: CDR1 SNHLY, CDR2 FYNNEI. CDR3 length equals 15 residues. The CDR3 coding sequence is TGTGCCAGCAGTGAAAATGGCGGGGGACCCTACGAGCAGTACTTC. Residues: CASSENGGGPYEQYF.

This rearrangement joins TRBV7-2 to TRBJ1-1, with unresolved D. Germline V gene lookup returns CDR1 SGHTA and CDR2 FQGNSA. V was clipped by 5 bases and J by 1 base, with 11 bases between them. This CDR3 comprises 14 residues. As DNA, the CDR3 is TGTGCCAGCAGCAAACGGGCGGGGAACACTGAAGCTTTCTTT. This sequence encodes CASSKRAGNTEAFF.

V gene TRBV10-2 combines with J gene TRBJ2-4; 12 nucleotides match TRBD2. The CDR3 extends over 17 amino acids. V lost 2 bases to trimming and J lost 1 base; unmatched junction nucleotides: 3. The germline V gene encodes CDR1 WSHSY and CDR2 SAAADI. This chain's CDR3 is CASSELAGGPAKNIQYF. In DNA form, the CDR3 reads TGCGCCAGCAGTGAGCTAGCGGGGGGGCCTGCCAAAAACATTCAGTACTTC.